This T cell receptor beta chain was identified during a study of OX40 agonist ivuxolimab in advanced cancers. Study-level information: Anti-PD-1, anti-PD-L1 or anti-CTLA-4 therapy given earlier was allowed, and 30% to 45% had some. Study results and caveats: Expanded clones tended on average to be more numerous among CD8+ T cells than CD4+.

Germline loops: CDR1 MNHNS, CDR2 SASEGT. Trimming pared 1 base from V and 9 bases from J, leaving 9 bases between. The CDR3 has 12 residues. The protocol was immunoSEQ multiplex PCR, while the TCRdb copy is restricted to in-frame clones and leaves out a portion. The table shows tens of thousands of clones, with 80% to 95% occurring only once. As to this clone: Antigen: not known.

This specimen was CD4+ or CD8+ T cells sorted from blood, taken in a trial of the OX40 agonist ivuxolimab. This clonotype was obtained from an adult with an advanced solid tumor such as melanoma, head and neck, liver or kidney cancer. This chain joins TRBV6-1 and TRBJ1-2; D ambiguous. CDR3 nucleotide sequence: TGTGCCAGCAGTGAAGACGACATCAGCTACACCTTC. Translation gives CASSEDDISYTF.